This T cell receptor beta chain was obtained from a study of shared clonotypes between healthy human individuals. Template for every sorted-subset replicate PCR totaled about 0.2 ug DNA, some 30,000 T cell genomes. This table comes from immunoSEQ multiplex PCR, and its TCRdb copy is limited to in-frame clones, with some not included. This table holds over a million clones, about 80% found once. General study results and limits: Generation probabilities of non-shared clonotypes were lower (relative to those shared by all four donors). In general, naive subsets displayed greater estimated richness than memory subsets did.

This CDR3 is 14 amino acids long. Trimming pared 0 bases from V and 6 bases from J, leaving 11 bases between. Per germline, CDR1 MGHRA and CDR2 YSYEKL. This clone has only a few counts. What it recognizes is unknown. The receptor comes from a man between 18 and 35 years old in good health. Sequencing was carried out using memory CD4+ T cells sorted from blood. Described subset: CD45RA-negative fraction. J is TRBJ1-1 and V is TRBV4-1; possibly TRBD1 for D (5 bases). For the CDR3, the DNA is TGCGCCAGCAGCCAAGAACGAGGGGTGGCTGAAGCTTTCTTT. As protein: CASSQERGVAEAFF.